This T cell receptor (beta chain) was retrieved from a study of T-cell memory formation after mild COVID-19. Whole-study context: TCR clusters largely stayed donor specific.

Each CDR3 protein is one row after TCRdb ran MiXCR on the 5' RACE reads. The sample contains 430,000 or so distinct CDR3 sequences, roughly 25% of which appear only once. This CDR3 comprises 17 residues. The germline V gene encodes CDR1 MGHRA and CDR2 YSYEKL. V gave up 4 bases and J gave up 0 bases, with 18 bases separating them. Sequenced material: PBMCs or a T cell subset sorted from them (not recorded which). The clonotype originates from an adult woman who had mild COVID-19 (a few samples of this study predate the infection). Cell type and time point are not known. The chain has TRBV4-1 and TRBJ1-2; D is perhaps TRBD1 (6 bases). The CDR3, as DNA: TGCGCCAGCAGCCTGACGAAAGCGGGGGCAACTAACTATGGCTACACCTTC. Translated: CASSLTKAGATNYGYTF.